This T cell receptor beta chain was sequenced during a study of cytomegalovirus exposure and HLA in healthy donors. Germline V gene lookup returns CDR1 PRHDT and CDR2 FYEKMQ (reference sequence). The CDR3 is made up of 14 amino acids. After removal of 0 bases from V and 4 bases from J, the junction contained 0 bases not matched to a gene. For this clone: Antigen unknown.

Overall study findings and caveats: In an earlier analysis, productive rearrangement rates for most beta V segments clustered near 87% or 30%. There were reportedly fewer N-insertions in an Asian-associated ancestry cluster than the roughly 670-donor mean, in a later analysis. A missense DCLRE1C variant was associated with V- and J-gene trimming of TCR beta chains in a later analysis, and an independent cohort replicated the association.

The PCR was carried out with 60 Vbeta primers and 13 Jbeta primers. Original methodology: Later work found around 80 million unique TCR beta chains, with roughly 11 million shared. The assay was immunoSEQ multiplex PCR, and TCRdb's table has in-frame clones only and misses some. D and trimming were read from the DNA, whereas the V and J calls and clone size are those reported in that table. The sample records around 150,000 clones, more than 70% being singletons. The clonotype was recovered from a woman aged 45 to 65 in good health and CMV-seronegative. The specimen was PBMCs. The chain recombines TRBV13 with TRBJ2-4, with 7 bases aligning to TRBD2. CDR3 bases: TGTGCCAGCAGCTTAGGGGGGGGGAAAAACATTCAGTACTTC. Protein product: CASSLGGGKNIQYF.